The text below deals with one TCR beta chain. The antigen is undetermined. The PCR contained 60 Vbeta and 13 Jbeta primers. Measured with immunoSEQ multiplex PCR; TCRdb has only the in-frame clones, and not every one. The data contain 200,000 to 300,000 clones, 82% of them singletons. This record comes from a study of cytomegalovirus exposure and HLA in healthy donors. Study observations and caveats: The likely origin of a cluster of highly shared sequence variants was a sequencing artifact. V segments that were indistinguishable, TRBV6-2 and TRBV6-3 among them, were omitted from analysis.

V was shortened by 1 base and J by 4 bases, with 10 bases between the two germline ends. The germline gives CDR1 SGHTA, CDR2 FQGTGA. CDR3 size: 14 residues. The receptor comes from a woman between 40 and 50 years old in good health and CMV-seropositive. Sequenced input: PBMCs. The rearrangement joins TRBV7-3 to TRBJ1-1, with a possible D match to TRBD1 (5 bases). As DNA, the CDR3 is TGTGCCAGCAGCTTAAGGGACTATGGCACTGAAGCTTTCTTT. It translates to CASSLRDYGTEAFF.